The clone carrying this TCR beta chain was detected ten times or more. Its antigen is not identified. TCRdb called the RACE reads again in MiXCR, with one record for every CDR3 protein. Counted here are about 82,000 distinct CDR3 sequences, roughly 13% occurring once; the ten biggest clones make up around 5.8%. This sample was taken from a study of human T cells and chemical hapten exposure. Trimming removed 4 bases at V and 0 bases at J, with 12 bases between. The CDR3 covers 15 residues. CDR1 WNHNN and CDR2 SYGVQD come from the germline V gene (reference sequence). Findings and caveats of the study: Expanded TCRs showed more large CDR3 clusters than pre-sensitization or healthy control sets.

Time point here: patch test 3, about 24 weeks after DPC sensitization. Treatment noted: therapeutic diphenylcyclopropenone sensitization with weekly scalp DPC. Alopecia patients between 18 and 70 years old and suitable for DPC were used as donors. This chain links TRBV10-1 with TRBJ1-1; TRBD1 is a possible D gene (6 bases). This clonotype originated in a woman aged 45-65 years with alopecia areata. Some clones in this sample may be carry-over from other donors' samples. Here the sequenced sample was whole blood, taken in connection with sensitization to the hapten diphenylcyclopropenone (DPC). CDR3 bases: TGCGCCAGCAGTGTAGGACAGCCCATGAACACTGAAGCTTTCTTT. This codes for CASSVGQPMNTEAFF.